This TCR beta chain emerged from a study of T cell responses to AZD1222 COVID-19 vaccine. General study findings and limits: Receipt of two AZD1222 doses was followed by a rise in Spike-specific TCR breadth and depth.

Assay used: immunoSEQ multiplex PCR; TCRdb lists only in-frame clones, some missing. The table has about 180,000 clones, about 90% seen once. This clone was observed a few times. What it binds is not known. The sequences come from peripheral blood, collected on day 0 of AZD1222 vaccination. The TCR was taken from an adult in good health.

The CDR3 sequence: CASSLGGAAQHF. Written as DNA, the CDR3 is TGTGCCAGCAGTTTGGGAGGCGCGGCCCAGCATTTT. This rearrangement joins TRBV27 to TRBJ1-5, with no clear D. Germline V gene lookup returns CDR1 MNHEY and CDR2 SMNVEV (reference sequence). CDR3 size: 12 residues. Between the trimmed V and J ends, which lost 3 bases and 11 bases, there was a span of 11 bases.